This T cell receptor (beta chain) derives from a study of blood T cell repertoires in COVID-19. About the research overall: There were acute and convalescent COVID-19 samples, and they came from the United States, Italy and Spain. Sources were T cells, B-cell-depleted T cells, or PBMCs; the material itself was cDNA or gDNA.

The CDR3 runs to 15 residues. CDR1 LNHDA and CDR2 SQIVND come from the germline V gene (reference sequence). V lost 7 bases and J 1 base, leaving 11 bases between the germline ends. In the original analysis: Counts of nucleated cells, estimated from reference gene primer amplification, were obtained. The method was immunoSEQ multiplex PCR; TCRdb's version includes in-frame clones alone and lacks a portion of them. The V and J calls and the clone size are those of that table, but D and trimming were determined from the DNA. The sample carries roughly 250,000 clones, 84% recorded once. This chain uses TRBV19 with TRBJ2-6; D may be TRBD2 (5 bases). The specimen was peripheral blood. The clonotype comes from a human donor in a cohort sampled during active COVID-19. CDR3 sequence: CASTLGRSGANVLTF. CDR3 coding DNA: TGTGCCAGTACCCTGGGGAGATCTGGGGCCAACGTCCTGACTTTC.